This TCR beta chain was identified in a study of cytomegalovirus exposure and HLA in healthy donors. Study in general: In a later analysis, the roughly 120 validation repertoires were reported to have used the same platform as the roughly 600 first-cohort repertoires. Study-level points and caveats: Most observed TCR sequences were rare, whereas some public TCRs were detected in many donors. Cytomegalovirus association was listed for about 160 TCR beta chains.

Notes on this clone: Antigen unknown.

This CDR3 comprises 18 residues. Germline CDR1 and CDR2: LNHDA and SQIVND (reference sequence). V was clipped by 5 bases and J by 2 bases; unmatched bases: 11. The repertoire was sequenced with immunoSEQ multiplex PCR; TCRdb's copy has only in-frame clones and lacks some. The sample lists tens of thousands of clones, 89% occurring once. The sample was PBMCs. The chain combines TRBV19 with TRBJ2-7; 14 bases match TRBD2. The clonotype was recovered from a woman aged 18-29 years in good health and CMV-seronegative. CDR3 sequence (DNA): TGTGCCAGTAGTCCTAAAACCGGGACTAGCGGGGGAACCTACGAGCAGTACTTC. Translating gives CASSPKTGTSGGTYEQYF.